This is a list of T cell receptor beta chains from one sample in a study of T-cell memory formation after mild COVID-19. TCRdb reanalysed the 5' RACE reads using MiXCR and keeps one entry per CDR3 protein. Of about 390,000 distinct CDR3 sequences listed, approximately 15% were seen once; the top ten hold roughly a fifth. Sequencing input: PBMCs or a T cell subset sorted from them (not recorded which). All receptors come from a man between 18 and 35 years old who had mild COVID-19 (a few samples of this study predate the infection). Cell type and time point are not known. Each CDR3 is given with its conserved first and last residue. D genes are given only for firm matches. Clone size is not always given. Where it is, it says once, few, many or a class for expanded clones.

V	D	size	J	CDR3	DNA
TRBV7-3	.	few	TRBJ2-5	CASSFNHQETQYF	TGTGCCAGCAGCTTTAATCACCAAGAGACCCAGTACTTC
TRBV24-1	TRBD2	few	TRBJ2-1	CATSDRGAGVDNEQFF	TGTGCCACCAGTGACCGGGGAGCGGGGGTTGACAATGAGCAGTTCTTC
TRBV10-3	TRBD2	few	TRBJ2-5	CAISESTGGARETQYF	TGTGCCATCAGTGAGTCGACGGGGGGGGCCCGAGAGACCCAGTACTTC
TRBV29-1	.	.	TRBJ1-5	CSVEQGGQPQHF	TGCAGCGTTGAACAAGGGGGTCAGCCCCAGCATTTT
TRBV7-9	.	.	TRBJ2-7	CASSTRTENYEQYF	TGTGCCAGCAGCACCCGGACGGAGAACTACGAGCAGTACTTC
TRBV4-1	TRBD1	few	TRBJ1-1	CASSPGTGRANTEAFF	TGCGCCAGCAGCCCGGGGACAGGGAGGGCGAACACTGAAGCTTTCTTT
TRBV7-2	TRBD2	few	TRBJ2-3	CASQPPSGGGAGTDTQYF	TGTGCCAGCCAACCTCCCTCTGGCGGGGGGGCTGGCACAGATACGCAGTATTTT
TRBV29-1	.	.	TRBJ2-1	CSVDGTAQGTPLDEQFF	TGCAGCGTTGACGGTACGGCCCAGGGAACTCCCCTTGATGAGCAGTTCTTC
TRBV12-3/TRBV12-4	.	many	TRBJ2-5	CASRLNGRRGETQYF	TGTGCCAGCAGGCTTAACGGAAGAAGAGGAGAGACCCAGTACTTC
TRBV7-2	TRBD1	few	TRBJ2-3	CASSLGGQGAPYF	TGTGCCAGCAGCTTAGGGGGACAGGGGGCGCCGTATTTT
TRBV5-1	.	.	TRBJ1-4	CASSAGWGDEKLFF	TGCGCCAGCAGCGCAGGGTGGGGAGATGAAAAACTGTTTTTT